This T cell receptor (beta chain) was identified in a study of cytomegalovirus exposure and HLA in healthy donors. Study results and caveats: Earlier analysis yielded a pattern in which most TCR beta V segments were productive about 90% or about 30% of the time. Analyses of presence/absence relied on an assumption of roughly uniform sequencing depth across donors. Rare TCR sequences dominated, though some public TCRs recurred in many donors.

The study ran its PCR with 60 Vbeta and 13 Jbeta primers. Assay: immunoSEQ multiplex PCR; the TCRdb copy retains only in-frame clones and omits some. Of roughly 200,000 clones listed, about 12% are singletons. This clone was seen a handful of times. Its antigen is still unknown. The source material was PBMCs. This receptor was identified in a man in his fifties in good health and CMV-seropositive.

CDR3 nucleotides: TGTGCCAGCCGCCCCAGGGGTCGGCCCTACGAGCAGTACTTC. This translates into CASRPRGRPYEQYF. V is TRBV6-5 and J is TRBJ2-7; maybe TRBD1 (6 bases). The V end was cut by 8 bases, the J end by 2 bases, with 16 bases between. Looked up from germline, CDR1 is MNHEY and CDR2 is SVGAGI. This CDR3 comprises 14 residues.